These 3 T cell receptor beta chains originate from one sample sequenced in a study of blood T cell repertoires in COVID-19 (dated by TCRdb to 2020 to 2021). The library was made by the immunoSEQ multiplex PCR assay. Imported from immuneACCESS, the table was reduced by TCRdb to in-frame sequences with V and J called. These copies leave out some clones; in studies compared against another copy, an unresolved V gene accounts for under half, and the cause of the remainder is not known. The sample records over 150,000 clones, roughly four fifths of which are singletons. 9.5% to 13% of the sample is held by the ten biggest clonotypes. The sample comprised peripheral blood. Receptors originate from a woman aged 55-69 years with COVID-19, enrolled during active disease.

This chain connects TRBV13 to TRBJ1-2; tentative D call: TRBD1 (5 bases). The CDR3 runs 15 residues. V lost 5 bases and J lost 8, with 21 bases in between. CDR1 PRHDT and CDR2 FYEKMQ come from the germline V gene (reference sequence). The CDR3 bases are TGTGCCAGCAGCCGTACAGGAGTTCAATTGAGCGGCTACACCTTC. Its protein is CASSRTGVQLSGYTF.

V usage is TRBV18 and J usage is TRBJ1-1; possibly TRBD1 for D (6 bases). Per the germline V gene, CDR1 is KGHSH and CDR2 is LQKENI. V was cut by 0 bases and J by 5 bases, with 10 bases left in between. The CDR3 length is 14 residues. The CDR3 DNA sequence: TGTGCCAGCTCACCACCGGGGGCAGGGACTGAAGCTTTCTTT. Translation gives CASSPPGAGTEAFF.

J is TRBJ1-1 and V is TRBV7-8; 7 nucleotides line up with TRBD1. The length of the CDR3 is 13 residues. The V segment lost 5 bases and the J segment 3 bases; nucleotides outside the gene matches: 3. Germline V gene data show CDR1 as SGHVS and CDR2 as FQNEAQ. The chain's CDR3 is CASSRQGYTEAFF. CDR3 bases: TGTGCCAGCAGCCGACAGGGTTACACTGAAGCTTTCTTT.